One sample yielded the 18 T cell receptor beta chains listed below, sequenced in a study of human T cells and chemical hapten exposure. As for time point: patch test 1, 2 weeks after DPC sensitization. Sample treatment: therapeutic diphenylcyclopropenone sensitization with weekly scalp DPC. In TCRdb, the RACE reads were re-called with MiXCR into one record per CDR3 protein. The sample has roughly 190,000 distinct CDR3 sequences, approximately 20% seen once. Specimen: whole blood, collected in connection with sensitization to the hapten diphenylcyclopropenone (DPC). The receptors were sampled from a woman in her forties or fifties with alopecia areata. Some clones in this sample may be carry-over from other donors' samples.

A few counts support this clonotype. The genes are TRBV9 and TRBJ2-7; 8 nucleotides match TRBD2. This CDR3 spans 16 amino acids. In germline, CDR1 is SGDLS, CDR2 YYNGEE. J gave up 0 bases and V 0 bases, and 5 bases lay outside the gene matches. The CDR3 protein is CASSVDPSGSSYEQYF. The CDR3 DNA follows: TGTGCCAGCAGCGTAGACCCCAGCGGGAGCTCCTACGAGCAGTACTTC.

This clonotype was observed a handful of times. The rearrangement links TRBV20-1 to TRBJ1-1; no definite D call. Trimming removed 2 bases at V and 1 base at J, with 8 bases between. CDR1 DFQATT and CDR2 SNEGSKA come from the germline V gene (reference sequence). This CDR3 has 13 residues. For the CDR3, the DNA is TGCAGTGCTAGAAGCACTCCGAACACTGAAGCTTTCTTT. It is translated as CSARSTPNTEAFF.

This clonotype is judged medium-sized. V is TRBV7-2 and J is TRBJ2-2; D may be TRBD2 (5 bases). The CDR3 is made up of 14 amino acids. V lost 6 bases to trimming and J lost 4 bases, with 12 bases between them. The germline CDR1 and CDR2 sequences are SGHTA and FQGNSA. This CDR3 is CASREASGTGELFF. The CDR3 nucleotides read TGTGCCAGCAGGGAGGCTTCGGGCACCGGGGAGCTGTTTTTT.

The genes are TRBV7-8 and TRBJ1-2, with a weak D call TRBD1 (6 bases). CDR1 is SGHVS, CDR2 FQNEAQ, per germline. CDR3 length equals 15 residues. The V gene lost 0 bases and the J gene lost 7 bases, with 15 bases spanning the gap. The CDR3 protein is CASSLAPGEGGGYTF. For the CDR3, the DNA is TGTGCCAGCAGCTTAGCGCCTGGGGAAGGGGGTGGCTACACCTTC.

The chain uses TRBV14 and TRBJ1-2; D unresolved. The V gene's germline CDR1 is SGHDN and CDR2 FVKESK. This CDR3 is 13 amino acids long. V dropped 4 bases and J dropped 3 bases, with 9 bases sitting between them. The CDR3, as DNA: TGTGCCAGCAGCCCTCAGGCGTACTATGGCTACACCTTC. It translates to CASSPQAYYGYTF.

This clonotype showed up just a few times. The chain links TRBV30 to TRBJ1-4; D not certain. This CDR3 is built from 13 residues. V lost 0 bases, J lost 7 bases, and 9 bases lay in between. Germline V gene sequence: CDR1 GTSNPN, CDR2 SVGIG (reference sequence). This CDR3 is CAWSVRTGEKLFF. CDR3 nucleotides: TGTGCCTGGAGTGTGCGAACGGGTGAAAAACTGTTTTTT.

This clonotype occurred a few times. The chain links TRBV11-2 to TRBJ2-1; 12 bases are shared with TRBD1. The CDR3 runs to 16 residues. CDR1 and CDR2 (germline): SGHAT, FQNNGV. The junction had 14 bases not matched to a gene; V was cut back by 5 bases and J by 12 bases. The CDR3 bases are TGTGCCAGCAGCGAGAGCCGGGACAGGGGGCCGTCGGGGCAGTTCTTC. Translation gives CASSESRDRGPSGQFF.

The chain has TRBV11-3 and TRBJ2-1; 7 nucleotides match TRBD1. The CDR3 covers 15 residues. V lost 4 bases and J lost 4; bases outside the gene matches: 7. Germline loops: CDR1 SGHNT, CDR2 YENEEA. CDR3 in DNA: TGTGCCAGCAGCTCCGGACAGGATTATTACAATGAGCAGTTCTTC. Protein sequence: CASSSGQDYYNEQFF.

The chain links TRBV9 to TRBJ2-7, with 14 bases aligning to TRBD2. The CDR3 covers 15 residues. Germline lookup yields CDR1 SGDLS and CDR2 YYNGEE. V lost 4 bases and J lost 4; bases outside the gene matches: 4. As DNA, the CDR3 is TGTGCCAGCAGCTTTGGGACTAGCGGGAGTTACGAGCAGTACTTC. Amino acid sequence: CASSFGTSGSYEQYF.

The V gene is TRBV2, the J gene TRBJ1-1; D is uncertain. This CDR3 spans 15 amino acids. CDR1 is SNHLY and CDR2 is FYNNEI in the germline V gene. V lost 6 bases and J 0 bases, leaving 14 bases between the germline ends. The CDR3 reads CASSAGRFMNTEAFF. CDR3 sequence (DNA): TGTGCCAGCAGCGCGGGTCGATTTATGAACACTGAAGCTTTCTTT.

A few counts support this clonotype. The chain links TRBV12-3 or TRBV12-4 to TRBJ1-1; D gene ambiguous. This CDR3 region has 13 residues. Between the trimmed V and J ends, which lost 2 bases and 4 bases, there was a span of 8 bases. CDR3 bases: TGTGCCAGCAGTTTACACTTAAGCACTGAAGCTTTCTTT. It yields the protein CASSLHLSTEAFF.

The rearrangement joins TRBV29-1 to TRBJ2-1; 11 positions match TRBD2. CDR3 length: 15 amino acids. The V gene's germline CDR1 is SQVTM and CDR2 ANQGSEA. The J segment lost 2 bases and the V segment lost 7 bases, leaving 7 bases of the junction unmatched. CDR3 bases: TGCAGCGCCCAAGGGACTAGCGGAGCCTACAATGAGCAGTTCTTC. Translating it yields CSAQGTSGAYNEQFF.

The rearrangement joins TRBV29-1 to TRBJ1-1; D perhaps matches TRBD1 (6 bases). CDR1 SQVTM and CDR2 ANQGSEA come from the germline V gene. V was cut by 7 bases and J by 5 bases, with 17 bases left in between. The CDR3 is 13 residues long. CDR3 residues: CSAGAGARTEAFF. DNA of the CDR3: TGCAGCGCTGGGGCGGGGGCTAGGACTGAAGCTTTCTTT.

CDR3: CAIGVGTSGRMNTGELFF. The CDR3 DNA reads as TGTGCCATCGGCGTTGGGACTAGCGGGAGAATGAACACCGGGGAGCTGTTTTTT. This chain links TRBV10-3 with TRBJ2-2, with 14 bases that match TRBD2. Germline assignment: CDR1 ENHRY and CDR2 SYGVKD. V dropped 8 bases and J dropped 1; count of bases not matched to a gene: 9. The CDR3 is 18 residues long.

The chain uses TRBV7-9 and TRBJ2-3, with D maybe TRBD2 (6 bases). V dropped 5 bases and J dropped 1 base, with 16 bases sitting between them. The CDR3 loop spans 16 amino acids. Germline V gene lookup returns CDR1 SEHNR and CDR2 FQNEAQ (reference sequence). The CDR3 DNA follows: TGTGCCAGCAGCCACCAAGGCGGGGAAGGCACAGATACGCAGTATTTT. Amino acids: CASSHQGGEGTDTQYF. Drawing the rest from reference TRBV7-9 and TRBJ2-3, the complete variable domain is DTGVSQNPRHKITKRGQNVTFRCDPISEHNRLYWYRQTLGQGPEFLTYFQNEAQLEKSRLLSDRFSAERPKGSFSTLEIQRTEQGDSAMYLCASSHQGGEGTDTQYFGPGTRLTVL.

Here the CDR3 reads CASSQDPQGPIMNTEAFF. The DNA for the CDR3 is TGTGCCAGCAGCCAAGATCCGCAGGGACCTATTATGAACACTGAAGCTTTCTTT. This chain links TRBV3-1 with TRBJ1-1; TRBD1 might be the D (5 bases). The CDR3 sequence is 18 residues long. CDR1 and CDR2 from the germline V gene are LGHDT and YNNKEL (reference sequence). The V end was cut by 0 bases, the J end by 0 bases, with 17 bases between. Full variable domain (remainder filled in from reference TRBV3-1 and TRBJ1-1): DTAVSQTPKYLVTQMGNDKSIKCEQNLGHDTMYWYKQDSKKFLKIMFSYNNKELIINETVPNRFSPKSPDKAHLNLHINSLELGDSAVYFCASSQDPQGPIMNTEAFFGQGTRLTVV.

In its sample, this clonotype was seen a few times. This sequence joins TRBV7-2 and TRBJ2-1; weak D call: TRBD2 (6 bases). V was pared by 5 bases and J by 6 bases, with 17 bases between. The CDR3 is made up of 15 amino acids. Germline V gene lookup returns CDR1 SGHTA and CDR2 FQGNSA. CDR3: CASSQNGGGVNEQFF. The DNA for the CDR3 is TGTGCCAGCAGCCAAAACGGGGGTGGAGTCAATGAGCAGTTCTTC.

This clonotype was seen a few times. The chain is built from TRBV29-1 and TRBJ1-1; the D is unclear. Per germline, CDR1 SQVTM and CDR2 ANQGSEA. V shed 2 bases and J shed 10 bases, with 17 bases lying between them. The CDR3 totals 13 residues. The CDR3 sequence is CSVEYPGFAGAFF. CDR3 coding DNA: TGCAGCGTTGAATATCCGGGGTTCGCGGGAGCTTTCTTT.